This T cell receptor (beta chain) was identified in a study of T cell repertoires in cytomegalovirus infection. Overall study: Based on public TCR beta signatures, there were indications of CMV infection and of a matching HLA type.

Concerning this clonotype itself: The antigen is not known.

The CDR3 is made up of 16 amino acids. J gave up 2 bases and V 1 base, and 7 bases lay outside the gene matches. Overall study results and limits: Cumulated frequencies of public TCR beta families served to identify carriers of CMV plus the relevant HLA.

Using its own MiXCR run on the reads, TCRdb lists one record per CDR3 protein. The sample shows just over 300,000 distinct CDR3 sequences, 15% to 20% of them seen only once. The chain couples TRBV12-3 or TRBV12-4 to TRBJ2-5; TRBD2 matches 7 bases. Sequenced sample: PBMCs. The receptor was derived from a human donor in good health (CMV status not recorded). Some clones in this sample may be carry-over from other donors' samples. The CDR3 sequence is CASSLDVASGQETQYF. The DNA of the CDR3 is TGTGCCAGCAGTTTAGATGTGGCTAGCGGACAAGAGACCCAGTACTTC.